Below, 15 T cell receptor beta chains from the same sample are listed, as sequenced in a study of T cell repertoires in cytomegalovirus infection (dated by TCRdb to between 2017 and 2020). The run used an Illumina HiSeq 1500. TCRdb reran the public reads through fastp at Q25 and MiXCR, keeping productive beta chains. For every CDR3 protein sequence, its rows merge into one entry that carries the most common genes and DNA. A total of 150,000 to 200,000 distinct CDR3 sequences appear in this sample, approximately 19% of them only once. The top ten hold approximately 3% of the sample. The sequenced sample was PBMCs. All receptors come from a human donor in good health (CMV status not recorded). Some clones in this sample may be carry-over from other donors' samples.

The chain joins TRBV10-3 to TRBJ2-5; D uncertain. Germline V gene lookup returns CDR1 ENHRY and CDR2 SYGVKD. The ends were cut back, 5 bases at V and 5 bases at J, with 21 bases in the middle. CDR3 size: 16 residues. The CDR3 here is CAISSLIGSPVETQYF. The CDR3 bases are TGTGCCATCAGTTCTTTGATAGGGTCACCGGTGGAGACCCAGTACTTC.

The chain employs TRBV25-1 and TRBJ2-3; D is unclear. V was pared by 4 bases and J by 4 bases, with 0 bases between. Germline V gene data show CDR1 as MGHDK and CDR2 as SYGVNS. This CDR3 is 10 amino acids long. The CDR3 DNA sequence: TGTGCCAGCAGTGCAGATACGCAGTATTTT. Translation gives CASSADTQYF.

This clonotype came up many times. The V gene is TRBV5-4, the J gene TRBJ2-2, with 13 bases aligning to TRBD2. Germline CDR1 reads SGHNT; CDR2 reads YYREEE (reference sequence). The CDR3 sequence is 16 residues long. The V segment lost 4 bases and the J segment 4 bases; nucleotides outside the gene matches: 4. This chain's CDR3 is CASSPGLAGLTGELFF. CDR3 coding DNA: TGTGCCAGCAGCCCGGGACTAGCGGGACTCACCGGGGAGCTGTTTTTT.

This clonotype was counted a few times. This chain links TRBV20-1 with TRBJ2-5; tentative D call: TRBD2 (5 bases). The CDR3 totals 14 residues. V dropped 3 bases and J dropped 1 base, with 12 bases sitting between them. The germline CDR1 and CDR2 sequences are DFQATT and SNEGSKA (reference sequence). CDR3 bases: TGCAGTGCTAGCAGAGGGAGCAGCCAAGAGACCCAGTACTTC. Protein product: CSASRGSSQETQYF.

This clonotype was counted ten times or more. The chain links TRBV7-6 to TRBJ2-1, with D maybe TRBD2 (6 bases). The CDR3 is made up of 16 amino acids. Germline V gene sequence: CDR1 SGHVS, CDR2 FNYEAQ. V was clipped by 2 bases and J by 0 bases, with 11 bases between them. The CDR3 DNA sequence: TGTGCCAGCAGCTTATACCGGGGGAGCTCCTACAATGAGCAGTTCTTC. Encoded protein: CASSLYRGSSYNEQFF. The full variable domain, with the rest looked up from reference TRBV7-6 and TRBJ2-1, is GAGVSQSPRYKVTKRGQDVALRCDPISGHVSLYWYRQALGQGPEFLTYFNYEAQQDKSGLPNDRFSAERPEGSISTLTIQRTEQRDSAMYRCASSLYRGSSYNEQFFGPGTRLTVL.

In its sample, this clonotype was seen a few times. The chain combines TRBV4-1 with TRBJ1-2; D unresolved. V lost 0 bases, J lost 0 bases, and 11 bases lay in between. The CDR3 has 16 amino acids. CDR1 and CDR2 from the germline V gene are MGHRA and YSYEKL. This chain's CDR3 is CASSQEGPGSNYGYTF. The CDR3 nucleotides are TGCGCCAGCAGCCAAGAAGGCCCCGGGTCTAACTATGGCTACACCTTC.

The chain joins TRBV6-2 or TRBV6-3 to TRBJ2-7, with 7 bases aligning to TRBD2. The CDR3 totals 14 residues. Germline V CDR1 and CDR2: MNHEY, SVGEGT. Unmatched junction bases numbered 13, after V lost 7 bases and J lost 7 bases. CDR3 coding DNA: TGTGCCAGCATGGCCCGGACTAGTTTGATGGAGCAGTACTTC. The encoded protein is CASMARTSLMEQYF.

The chain uses TRBV2 and TRBJ1-4, with a weak D call TRBD1 (5 bases). The CDR3 is 12 residues long. Trimming pared 4 bases from V and 6 bases from J, leaving 6 bases between. From germline, CDR1 is SNHLY and CDR2 FYNNEI. CDR3 in amino acids: CASSGRDEKLFF. In nucleotides, the CDR3 is TGTGCCAGCAGTGGCAGGGATGAAAAACTGTTTTTT. Together with reference TRBV2 and TRBJ1-4, the CDR3 gives the full variable domain: EPEVTQTPSHQVTQMGQEVILRCVPISNHLYFYWYRQILGQKVEFLVSFYNNEISEKSEIFDDQFSVERPDGSNFTLKIRSTKLEDSAMYFCASSGRDEKLFFGSGTQLSVL.

The chain joins TRBV11-3 to TRBJ2-1, with D tentatively TRBD1 or TRBD2 (6 bases each). CDR1 SGHNT and CDR2 YENEEA come from the germline V gene. The CDR3 totals 16 residues. V was shortened by 1 base and J by 6 bases, with 16 bases between the two germline ends. In DNA form, the CDR3 reads TGTGCCAGCAGCTTAGTCACGGGGGCAGCTCGCAATGAGCAGTTCTTC. Its protein is CASSLVTGAARNEQFF.

About this clonotype: One junction end disagrees with the germline gene, perhaps due to a read error. V and J are TRBV6-2 or TRBV6-3 and TRBJ1-3; no firm D call. The CDR3 runs 13 residues. The germline CDR1 and CDR2 sequences are MNHEY and SVGEGT. CDR3 nucleotide sequence: TGTCCCAGCAGTCCTCTCTCTGGAAACACCATATATTTT. It yields the protein CPSSPLSGNTIYF.

There are a few counts of this clonotype. This sequence joins TRBV7-1 and TRBJ1-2; 7 bases match TRBD1. TRBV7-1 is known as an ORF, though its function is uncertain. The CDR3 contains 15 residues. V lost 5 bases to trimming and J lost 4 bases; unmatched junction nucleotides: 10. As DNA, the CDR3 is TGTGCCAGCAGCGTCGGACAGGCGAGGAGCTATGGCTACACCTTC. Translating it yields CASSVGQARSYGYTF.

The V call is TRBV20-1, the J call TRBJ2-1, with D perhaps assigned TRBD1 or TRBD2 (5 bases each). CDR1 is DFQATT and CDR2 is SNEGSKA in the germline V gene (reference sequence). The CDR3 is made up of 14 amino acids. V shed 2 bases and J shed 6 bases, with 14 bases lying between them. In DNA form, the CDR3 reads TGCAGTGCTAGATCGGGACGGCTGGGCAATGAGCAGTTCTTC. Translating gives CSARSGRLGNEQFF.

This clonotype was observed many times. The V call is TRBV7-2, the J call TRBJ2-2; TRBD2 might be the D (5 bases). Looked up from germline, CDR1 is SGHTA and CDR2 is FQGNSA. This CDR3 is built from 14 residues. Trimming cost V 4 bases and J 6 bases, with 12 bases left between them. DNA of the CDR3: TGTGCCAGCAGCTCCGCTAGCATGTCCGGGGAGCTGTTTTTT. It yields the protein CASSSASMSGELFF.

This chain joins TRBV9 and TRBJ1-2; D unresolved. This CDR3 has 12 residues. CDR1 is SGDLS and CDR2 is YYNGEE in the germline V gene. Trimming took 0 bases from V and 7 from J, leaving 7 bases between them. This chain's CDR3 is CASSVGGSGYTF. CDR3 nucleotides: TGTGCCAGCAGCGTAGGCGGATCTGGCTACACCTTC. The full variable domain, with the rest looked up from reference TRBV9 and TRBJ1-2, is DSGVTQTPKHLITATGQRVTLRCSPRSGDLSVYWYQQSLDQGLQFLIQYYNGEERAKGNILERFSAQQFPDLHSELNLSSLELGDSALYFCASSVGGSGYTFGSGTRLTVV.

This clonotype has just a few counts. The chain recombines TRBV6-4 with TRBJ2-1; no clear D gene. The CDR3 has 14 residues. The germline V and J ends were trimmed by 3 bases and 5 bases, with 11 bases remaining between them. CDR1 is MRHNA and CDR2 is SNTAGT in the germline V gene. CDR3 loop: CASSESRLNNEQFF. The CDR3 nucleotides read TGTGCCAGCAGTGAGTCCAGGCTTAACAATGAGCAGTTCTTC.